Listed below are T cell receptor beta chains from one sample, sequenced in a study of control samples from healthy donors and cancer patients. Clones were read by immunoSEQ multiplex PCR, and TCRdb kept only the in-frame ones, dropping some. This sample carries around 130,000 clones, 70% to 90% of them seen once, and the ten largest clones take roughly 43%. Input material: blood. The receptors originated from a man in his forties or fifties in good health. Each CDR3 is given with its conserved first and last residue. The size field is filled for only some rows; it gives once, few, many or a size class.

size: .; J: TRBJ2-6; V: TRBV19; CDR3: CASSSLRSSGANVLTF
size: .; J: TRBJ2-7; V: TRBV19; CDR3: CASSSGTGGYEQYF
size: .; J: TRBJ1-1; V: TRBV6-5; CDR3: CASSLGTANTEAFF
size: .; J: TRBJ1-6; V: TRBV3-1/TRBV3-2; CDR3: CASSQGPDRVQSPLHF
size: .; J: TRBJ2-7; V: TRBV5-8; CDR3: CASSFGTVTSYEQYF
size: .; J: TRBJ2-2; V: TRBV16; CDR3: CASSQGGLLRNTGELFF
size: .; J: TRBJ2-7; V: TRBV27; CDR3: CASSRTRASYEQYF
size: .; J: TRBJ2-5; V: TRBV5-1; CDR3: CASSAASETQYF
size: .; J: TRBJ1-1; V: TRBV30; CDR3: CAWSPGNWGRAFF
size: .; J: TRBJ1-3; V: TRBV7-2; CDR3: CASSFQGIGNTIYF
size: .; J: TRBJ2-3; V: TRBV7-2; CDR3: CASSLSPTTDTQYF
size: .; J: TRBJ2-2; V: TRBV9; CDR3: CASSVTYTGELFF
size: .; J: TRBJ2-3; V: TRBV7-6; CDR3: CASSLVPLAGGYTSTDTQYF
size: .; J: TRBJ1-1; V: TRBV6-6; CDR3: CASSYLGGVTEAFF
size: .; J: TRBJ1-3; V: TRBV5-1; CDR3: CASSLQGASGNTIYF
size: .; J: TRBJ1-2; V: TRBV12-3/TRBV12-4; CDR3: CASSPQGGYGYTF
size: once; J: TRBJ2-2; V: TRBV9; CDR3: CASSVAGWESGELFF
size: .; J: TRBJ1-1; V: TRBV3-1/TRBV3-2; CDR3: CASSQEGEDRGNTEAFF
size: .; J: TRBJ2-2; V: TRBV2; CDR3: CASTGLDTGELFF
size: .; J: TRBJ2-4; V: TRBV7-9; CDR3: CASSLVISNLAKNIQYF
size: many; J: TRBJ2-6; V: TRBV7-9; CDR3: CASSLDRVTGANVLTF
size: .; J: TRBJ1-1; V: TRBV6-5; CDR3: CASSYEGRNTEAFF
size: .; J: TRBJ1-1; V: TRBV2; CDR3: CASMENTEAFF
size: .; J: TRBJ1-3; V: TRBV18; CDR3: CASSSDRGNTIYF
size: .; J: TRBJ1-2; V: TRBV9; CDR3: CASGAPGLGYTF
size: .; J: TRBJ1-6; V: TRBV2; CDR3: CASNRDRGGNSPLHF
size: .; J: TRBJ1-6; V: TRBV18; CDR3: CASSPSGRQPLHF
size: .; J: TRBJ1-1; V: TRBV11-2; CDR3: CASSLLGTEAFF
size: .; J: TRBJ2-7; V: TRBV21-1; CDR3: CASSKALQNRDITQYF
size: few; J: TRBJ2-7; V: TRBV5-1; CDR3: CASSLRTGVSYEQYF
size: .; J: TRBJ2-5; V: TRBV18; CDR3: CASSPTGDRKTQYF
size: few; J: TRBJ1-1; V: TRBV18; CDR3: CASSLELNTEAFF
size: .; J: TRBJ2-1; V: TRBV19; CDR3: CASSISRGNEQFF
size: .; J: TRBJ2-7; V: TRBV5-6; CDR3: CASSPRKAPYEQYF
size: .; J: TRBJ2-7; V: TRBV25-1; CDR3: CASSEDGGKDEQYF
size: .; J: TRBJ2-3; V: TRBV4-3; CDR3: CASSQETHLGTQYF
size: .; J: TRBJ1-5; V: TRBV3-1/TRBV3-2; CDR3: CASSHGGSQPQHF
size: .; J: TRBJ2-3; V: TRBV5-1; CDR3: CASSLTSGGAADTQYF
size: .; J: TRBJ1-1; V: TRBV27; CDR3: CASSLSRGSEAFF
size: .; J: TRBJ2-7; V: TRBV5-1; CDR3: CASSGGSGDYEQYF
size: .; J: TRBJ2-2; V: TRBV11-1; CDR3: CASRLTGGTTGELFF
size: .; J: TRBJ2-2; V: TRBV11-2; CDR3: CASSFRGGYTGELFF
size: .; J: TRBJ1-2; V: TRBV5-6; CDR3: CASSLANGDSATNYGYTF
size: few; J: TRBJ1-1; V: TRBV2; CDR3: CASRSDRMNTEAFF
size: .; J: TRBJ1-1; V: TRBV5-4; CDR3: CASSLWQSNTEAFF
size: .; J: TRBJ1-1; V: TRBV14; CDR3: CASSQTTNTEAFF
size: .; J: TRBJ2-7; V: TRBV5-6; CDR3: CASSLNRRSYEQYF
size: .; J: TRBJ2-7; V: TRBV30; CDR3: CAWSVPPGTREQYF
size: .; J: TRBJ1-4; V: TRBV5-4; CDR3: CASSSGGSEKLFF